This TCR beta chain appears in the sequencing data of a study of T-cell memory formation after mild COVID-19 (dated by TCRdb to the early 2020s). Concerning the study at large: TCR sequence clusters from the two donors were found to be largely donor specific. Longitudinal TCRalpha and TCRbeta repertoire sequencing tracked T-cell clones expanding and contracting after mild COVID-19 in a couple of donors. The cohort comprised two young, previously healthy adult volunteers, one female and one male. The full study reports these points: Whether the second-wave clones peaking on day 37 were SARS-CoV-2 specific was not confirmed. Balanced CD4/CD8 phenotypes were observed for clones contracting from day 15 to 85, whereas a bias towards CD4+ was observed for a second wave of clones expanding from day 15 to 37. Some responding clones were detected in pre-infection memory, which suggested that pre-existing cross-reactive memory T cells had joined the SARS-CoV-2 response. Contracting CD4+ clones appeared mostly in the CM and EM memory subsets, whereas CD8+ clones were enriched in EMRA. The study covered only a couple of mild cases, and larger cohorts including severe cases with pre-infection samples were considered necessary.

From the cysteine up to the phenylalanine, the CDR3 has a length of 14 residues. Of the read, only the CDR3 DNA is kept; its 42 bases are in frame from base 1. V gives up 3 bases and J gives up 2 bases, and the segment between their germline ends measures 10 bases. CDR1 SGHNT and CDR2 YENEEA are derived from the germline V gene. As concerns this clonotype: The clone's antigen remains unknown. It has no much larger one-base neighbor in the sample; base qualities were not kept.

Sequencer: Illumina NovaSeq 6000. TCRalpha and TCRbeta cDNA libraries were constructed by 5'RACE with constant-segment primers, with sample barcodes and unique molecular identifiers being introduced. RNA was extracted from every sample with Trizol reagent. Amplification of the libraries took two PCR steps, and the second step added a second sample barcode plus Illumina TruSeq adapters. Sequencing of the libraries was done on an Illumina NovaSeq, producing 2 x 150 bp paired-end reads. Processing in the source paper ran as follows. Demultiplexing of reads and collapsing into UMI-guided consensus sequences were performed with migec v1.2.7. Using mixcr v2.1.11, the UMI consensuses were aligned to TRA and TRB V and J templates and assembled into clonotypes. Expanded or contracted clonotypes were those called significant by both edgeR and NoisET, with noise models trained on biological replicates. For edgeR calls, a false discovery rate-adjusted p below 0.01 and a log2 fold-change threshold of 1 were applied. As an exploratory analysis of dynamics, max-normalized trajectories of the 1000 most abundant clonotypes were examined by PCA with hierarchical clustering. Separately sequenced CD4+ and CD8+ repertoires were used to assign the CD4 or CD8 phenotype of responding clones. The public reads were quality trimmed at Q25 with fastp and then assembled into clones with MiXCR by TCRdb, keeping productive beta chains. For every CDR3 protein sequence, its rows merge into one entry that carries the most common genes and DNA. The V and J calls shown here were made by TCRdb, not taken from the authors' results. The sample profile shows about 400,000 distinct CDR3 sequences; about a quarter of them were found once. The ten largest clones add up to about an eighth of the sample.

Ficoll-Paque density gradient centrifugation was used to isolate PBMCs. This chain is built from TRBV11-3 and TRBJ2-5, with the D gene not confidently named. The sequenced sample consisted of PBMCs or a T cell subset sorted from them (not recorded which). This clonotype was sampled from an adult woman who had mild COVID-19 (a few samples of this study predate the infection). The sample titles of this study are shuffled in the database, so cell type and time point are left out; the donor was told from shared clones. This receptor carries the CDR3 CASSFSQTQETQYF. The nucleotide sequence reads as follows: TGTGCCAGCAGCTTTAGTCAGACACAAGAGACCCAGTACTTC.